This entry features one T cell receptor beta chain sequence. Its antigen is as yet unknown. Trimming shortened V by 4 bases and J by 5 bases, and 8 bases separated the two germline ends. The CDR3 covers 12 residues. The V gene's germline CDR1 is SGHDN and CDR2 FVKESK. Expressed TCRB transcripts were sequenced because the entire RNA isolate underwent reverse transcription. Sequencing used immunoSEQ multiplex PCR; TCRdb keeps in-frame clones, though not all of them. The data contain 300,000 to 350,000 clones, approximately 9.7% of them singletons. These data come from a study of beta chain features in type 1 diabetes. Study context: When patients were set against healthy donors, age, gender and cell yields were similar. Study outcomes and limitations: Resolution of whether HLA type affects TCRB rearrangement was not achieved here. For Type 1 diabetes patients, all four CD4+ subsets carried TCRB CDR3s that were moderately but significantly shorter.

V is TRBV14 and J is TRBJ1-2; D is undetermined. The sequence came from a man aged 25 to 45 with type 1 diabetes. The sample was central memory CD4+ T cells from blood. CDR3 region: CASSPTYYGYTF. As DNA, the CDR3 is TGTGCCAGCAGCCCCACCTATTATGGCTACACCTTC.